Sequencing of this T cell receptor (beta chain) was carried out in a study of pediatric ulcerative colitis. This was a survey-level run. Sequencing used immunoSEQ multiplex PCR; TCRdb keeps in-frame clones, though not all of them. The data contain some 35,000 clones, roughly 77% of them singletons. With regard to this clone: The antigen is undetermined.

The study's findings and limits: Blood-rectal clonal overlap within each person was significantly higher in ulcerative colitis patients than controls. Acute severe colitis showed lower rectal diversity from clonal expansions.

The rectum was sampled with one to two pinch biopsies at colonoscopy. No immunosuppressive drugs were given to ulcerative colitis patients before diagnostic colonoscopy. This CDR3 is built from 14 residues. V dropped 2 bases and J dropped 4 bases, with 12 bases sitting between them. The germline gives CDR1 SGHRS, CDR2 YFSETQ. The chain combines TRBV5-1 with TRBJ1-2; D uncertain. This receptor was taken from a boy between 5 and 17 years old with mild ulcerative colitis. The sample was gut tissue. The CDR3 loop is CASSFDSGFYGYTF. The CDR3, as DNA: TGCGCCAGCAGCTTTGATTCTGGGTTCTATGGCTACACCTTC.